The 24 T cell receptor beta chains in this list originate from one sample, sequenced in a study of blood T cell repertoires in COVID-19. Here immunoSEQ multiplex PCR was the method, and the copy in TCRdb shows in-frame clones only, minus some. The top ten clones hold about 18% of a sample with some 65,000 clones, 88% of them seen once. The sample was peripheral blood. The origin of the receptors is a woman of 80 years or more with active COVID-19.

The chain recombines TRBV30 with TRBJ1-3, with D possibly being TRBD1 (6 bases). The CDR3 spans 17 residues. The V and J ends lost 3 bases and 2 bases respectively, with 20 bases between them. In germline, CDR1 is GTSNPN, CDR2 SVGIG (reference sequence). For the CDR3, the DNA is TGTGCCTGGAGAAGTCGCTATAATGGGGGCACTGGAAACACCATATATTTT. Translated: CAWRSRYNGGTGNTIYF.

The chain couples TRBV28 to TRBJ1-1, with a possible D match to TRBD1 (6 bases). The CDR3 has 14 amino acids. Germline values: CDR1 MDHEN, CDR2 SYDVKM. V was shortened by 5 bases and J by 3 bases, with 13 bases between the two germline ends. The CDR3 is CASSGGHHYTEAFF. The DNA for the CDR3 is TGTGCCAGCAGTGGGGGACACCATTACACTGAAGCTTTCTTT.

The rearrangement links TRBV4-1 to TRBJ2-3, with 7 bases aligning to TRBD2. This CDR3 contains 16 residues. In germline, CDR1 is MGHRA, CDR2 YSYEKL. Losses at the gene ends were 3 bases for V and 2 bases for J; bases not matched to a gene: 8. The CDR3 spells CASSHRRGSSTDTQYF. The CDR3 nucleotides read TGCGCCAGCAGCCATCGGCGGGGGTCTTCCACAGATACGCAGTATTTT.

This clone appeared a few times. The genes are TRBV7-2 and TRBJ2-1, with unresolved D. CDR1 is SGHTA and CDR2 is FQGNSA in the germline V gene. Trimming removed 2 bases at V and 10 bases at J, with 15 bases between. The CDR3 extends over 14 amino acids. CDR3 residues: CASSLLGFTIEQFF. Here the CDR3 DNA reads TGTGCCAGCAGCTTACTAGGATTTACAATCGAGCAGTTCTTC.

This chain uses TRBV28 with TRBJ2-1, with a tentative D call TRBD2 (6 bases). V lost 3 bases to trimming and J lost 0 bases, with 12 bases between them. Germline V gene data show CDR1 as MDHEN and CDR2 as SYDVKM. The CDR3 covers 16 residues. The CDR3 sequence is CASSFLRGSSYNEQFF. CDR3 DNA sequence: TGTGCCAGCAGTTTTCTTCGGGGGAGCTCCTACAATGAGCAGTTCTTC.

The J gene is TRBJ1-1, the V gene TRBV11-2; D is uncertain. CDR3 size: 13 residues. From germline, CDR1 is SGHAT and CDR2 FQNNGV. Trimming took 0 bases from V and 5 from J, leaving 7 bases between them. As DNA, the CDR3 is TGTGCCAGCAGCTTAGATCTGGAGACTGAAGCTTTCTTT. It specifies CASSLDLETEAFF.

This clone was counted between two and nine times. The chain carries TRBV7-2 and TRBJ2-3, with D maybe TRBD1 (6 bases). Germline CDR1 and CDR2: SGHTA and FQGNSA. The CDR3 spans 14 residues. V lost 0 bases and J 2 bases, leaving 6 bases between the germline ends. For the CDR3, the DNA is TGTGCCAGCAGCTTAGCGGGGGCCACAGATACGCAGTATTTT. This translates into CASSLAGATDTQYF.

This rearrangement joins TRBV5-1 to TRBJ2-5; TRBD2 matches at 9 bases. Trimming at V came to 0 bases and at J to 0 bases, leaving 6 bases not matched to a gene. Germline loops: CDR1 SGHRS, CDR2 YFSETQ. The CDR3 length is 17 residues. As DNA, the CDR3 is TGCGCCAGCAGCTTGGGGGATAGCGGGGGACACCAAGAGACCCAGTACTTC. Residues: CASSLGDSGGHQETQYF.

This rearrangement joins TRBV5-5 to TRBJ2-2; 8 bases match TRBD2. Germline V gene data show CDR1 as SGHKS and CDR2 as YYEKEE (reference sequence). The ends lost 2 bases at V and 4 bases at J; junction bases unmatched: 4. The CDR3 has 15 amino acids. In DNA, the CDR3 is TGTGCCAGCAGCTTTAGCGGGGCGATCACCGGGGAGCTGTTTTTT. Translating it yields CASSFSGAITGELFF. The entire variable domain, with the rest obtained from reference TRBV5-5 and TRBJ2-2, is as follows: DAGVTQSPTHLIKTRGQQVTLRCSPISGHKSVSWYQQVLGQGPQFIFQYYEKEERGRGNFPDRFSARQFPNYSSELNVNALLLGDSALYLCASSFSGAITGELFFGEGSRLTVL.

This rearrangement joins TRBV9 to TRBJ2-1, with 10 positions matching TRBD2. The CDR3 spans 16 residues. Germline values: CDR1 SGDLS, CDR2 YYNGEE. V shed 2 bases and J 8 bases; nucleotides not matched to a gene: 10. CDR3 region: CASSVKLAGNQDEQFF. The CDR3 coding sequence is TGTGCCAGCAGCGTGAAACTAGCGGGGAATCAGGATGAGCAGTTCTTC.

The V gene is TRBV12-5, the J gene TRBJ2-3; the match to TRBD2 covers 13 bases. Germline V gives CDR1 LGHNT, CDR2 FRNRAP. This CDR3 spans 14 amino acids. The J segment lost 7 bases and the V segment lost 6 bases, leaving 4 bases of the junction unmatched. The CDR3 sequence: CASGTSGGANTQYF. The CDR3, as DNA: TGTGCTAGTGGCACTAGCGGGGGGGCAAATACGCAGTATTTT.

The chain carries TRBV12-3 or TRBV12-4 and TRBJ2-3; no clear D. The CDR3 is 13 residues long. V was trimmed by 7 bases and J by 5 bases, leaving 13 bases between them. Here the CDR3 DNA reads TGTGCCAGCACCCTCCAGTTTGGAGATACGCAGTATTTT. Translation gives CASTLQFGDTQYF.

This clone was found a few times. The J gene is TRBJ2-7, the V gene TRBV5-4, with D perhaps matching TRBD2 (6 bases). This CDR3 has 12 residues. Germline loops: CDR1 SGHNT, CDR2 YYREEE (reference sequence). The V end lost 1 base, the J end lost 5 bases, and 7 bases lay between the germline ends. CDR3 protein: CASSLWGDEQYF. The CDR3 DNA reads TGTGCCAGCAGCTTGTGGGGGGACGAGCAGTACTTC. Variable domain in full (rest from reference TRBV5-4 and TRBJ2-7): ETGVTQSPTHLIKTRGQQVTLRCSSQSGHNTVSWYQQALGQGPQFIFQYYREEENGRGNFPPRFSGLQFPNYSSELNVNALELDDSALYLCASSLWGDEQYFGPGTRLTVT.

This clone was seen a handful of times. The chain employs TRBV28 and TRBJ2-7; the match to TRBD1 covers 8 bases. Per the germline V gene, CDR1 is MDHEN and CDR2 is SYDVKM. The CDR3 is made up of 12 amino acids. Trimming at V came to 8 bases and at J to 4 bases, leaving 4 bases not matched to a gene. The DNA of the CDR3 is TGTGCCAGCGGACAGGGAAGATACGAGCAGTACTTC. Encoded protein: CASGQGRYEQYF.

The CDR3 reads CASRLAGGTDTQYF. The CDR3 DNA is TGCGCCAGCAGACTAGCGGGGGGCACAGATACGCAGTATTTT. The gene calls are TRBV5-1 and TRBJ2-3, with 11 bases that match TRBD2. Losses at the gene ends were 5 bases for V and 1 base for J; bases not matched to a gene: 0. Germline-derived CDR1 and CDR2 are SGHRS and YFSETQ. This CDR3 has 14 amino acids.

The genes are TRBV3-1 (or the pseudogene TRBV3-2) and TRBJ1-3; D is uncertain. CDR1 is LGHDT and CDR2 is YNNKEL in the germline V gene (reference sequence). Trimming removed 6 bases from V and 1 base from J, with 7 bases in between. This CDR3 spans 13 amino acids. The CDR3 DNA is TGTGCCAGCAGGTTACATTCTGGAAACACCATATATTTT. Translated: CASRLHSGNTIYF.

The CDR3 spells CATSRDRTAYNQPQHF. The CDR3 DNA reads as TGTGCCACCAGCAGAGATAGGACAGCGTACAATCAGCCCCAGCATTTT. The chain recombines TRBV15 with TRBJ1-5, with D perhaps TRBD1 (6 bases). The V end lost 0 bases, the J end lost 3 bases, and 12 bases lay between the germline ends. This CDR3 region has 16 residues. Per the germline V gene, CDR1 is LNHNV and CDR2 is YYDKDF (reference sequence).

The chain recombines TRBV18 with TRBJ1-2, with D possibly being TRBD1 (6 bases). This CDR3 is 13 amino acids long. With 3 bases removed from V and 6 bases from J, the gap between germline ends came to 11 bases. Per the germline V gene, CDR1 is KGHSH and CDR2 is LQKENI. CDR3 in DNA: TGTGCCAGCTCACCGTCGGGGGGCGATGGCTACACCTTC. Protein: CASSPSGGDGYTF.

V and J are TRBV9 and TRBJ2-1; tentatively, D is TRBD1 (6 bases). Trimming removed 1 base from V and 2 bases from J, with 10 bases in between. The CDR3 consists of 15 residues. Germline values: CDR1 SGDLS, CDR2 YYNGEE. The CDR3 DNA reads as TGTGCCAGCAGCGTATCTGGGACAACCTACAATGAGCAGTTCTTC. As protein: CASSVSGTTYNEQFF.

Only one count was recorded for this clone. The V call is TRBV5-1, the J call TRBJ2-1; 13 bases map to TRBD2. The germline CDR1 and CDR2 sequences are SGHRS and YFSETQ. This CDR3 has 17 amino acids. V gave up 2 bases and J gave up 0 bases; unmatched junction bases: 2. The CDR3 DNA reads TGCGCCAGCAGCTTTACTAGCGGGGGGGCCTCCTACAATGAGCAGTTCTTC. It codes for CASSFTSGGASYNEQFF.

The chain has TRBV7-8 and TRBJ1-2; 9 nucleotides line up with TRBD1. The CDR3 contains 16 residues. Germline trimming cut 3 bases from V and 5 bases from J; bases unmatched to any gene: 10. CDR1 and CDR2 from the germline V gene are SGHVS and FQNEAQ. As DNA, the CDR3 is TGTGCCAGCAGCTTTTCTGACAGGGGGAGACGGTATGGCTACACCTTC. Encoded protein: CASSFSDRGRRYGYTF.

The rearrangement links TRBV18 to TRBJ1-3; D is uncertain. Deletions cut 4 bases from V and 0 bases from J, with 10 bases between. The CDR3 contains 15 residues. CDR1 is KGHSH, CDR2 LQKENI, per germline. The CDR3 DNA sequence: TGTGCCAGCTCACACGACATCCTCTCTGGAAACACCATATATTTT. Translating it yields CASSHDILSGNTIYF.

The gene calls are TRBV2 and TRBJ2-1, with D possibly TRBD2 on 5 matching bases. V lost 7 bases to trimming and J lost 0 bases, with 10 bases between them. This CDR3 has 14 residues. CDR1 and CDR2 from the germline V gene are SNHLY and FYNNEI. CDR3 sequence (DNA): TGTGCCAGCAAGACTACCAGCTCCTACAATGAGCAGTTCTTC. Translating it yields CASKTTSSYNEQFF.

This clone was observed a single time. The V and J genes are TRBV6-5 and TRBJ2-3; D is possibly TRBD2 (6 bases). V gave up 0 bases and J gave up 2 bases, with 9 bases separating them. The CDR3 contains 15 residues. The germline CDR1 and CDR2 sequences are MNHEY and SVGAGI. The CDR3 sequence is CASSYSAGLTDTQYF. Written as DNA, the CDR3 is TGTGCCAGCAGTTACTCAGCGGGCCTCACAGATACGCAGTATTTT.